This TCR beta chain was retrieved from a study of glioma-infiltrating T cells. This clonotype was counted at least ten times. The iRepertoire nested amplicon-rescue multiplex PCR amplified TCR alpha and beta CDR3s from RNA. TCRdb reprocessed the multiplex PCR reads via MiXCR and lists one record per CDR3 protein. This sample has more than 85,000 distinct CDR3 sequences, with around a quarter found just once. The germline CDR1 and CDR2 sequences are MNHNS and SASEGT. The CDR3 runs to 16 residues. V shed 7 bases, J shed 0 bases, and the junction held 3 bases outside the gene matches. The source material was glioma tissue, nonneoplastic brain tissue, or PBMCs (not recorded which). The V call is TRBV6-1, the J call TRBJ2-1, with TRBD2 matching 13 bases. The TCR comes from a human donor with low-grade glioma or glioblastoma, undergoing nonglioma brain surgery, or in good health (not recorded which). The CDR3 DNA follows: TGTGCCAGCACCGGGACTAGCGGGAACTCCTACAATGAGCAGTTCTTC. Its protein is CASTGTSGNSYNEQFF.